Below are 32 T cell receptor beta chains sequenced from a single sample in a study of blood T cell repertoires in COVID-19. The table came from immunoSEQ multiplex PCR; TCRdb's copy has only in-frame clones and leaves some out. Here the sample spans about 160,000 clones, around 86% being singletons. Sample: peripheral blood. These receptors originate from a man aged 70-80 years who had recovered from COVID-19.

There are a few counts of this clone. This chain links TRBV4-3 with TRBJ2-3, with 9 bases aligning to TRBD1. With 1 base clipped from V and 6 bases from J, the junction kept 5 bases outside the gene matches. From germline, CDR1 is LGHNA and CDR2 YSLEER. CDR3 length equals 15 residues. The chain's CDR3 is CASSQGGTGMDTQYF. The CDR3 DNA reads as TGCGCCAGCAGCCAAGGGGGGACAGGGATGGATACGCAGTATTTT.

The chain couples TRBV5-1 to TRBJ2-7; 11 nucleotides line up with TRBD2. The CDR3 has 15 residues. Trimming took 1 base from V and 6 from J; bases not matched to a gene: 6. The V gene's germline CDR1 is SGHRS and CDR2 YFSETQ. CDR3 region: CASSLPGTSGREQYF. Here the CDR3 DNA reads TGCGCCAGCAGCTTGCCCGGGACTAGCGGTCGCGAGCAGTACTTC.

The CDR3 DNA follows: TGTGCCAGCAGTTTCCGACAGGGTGAAGCTTTCTTT. Translating it yields CASSFRQGEAFF. The V call is TRBV27, the J call TRBJ1-1; 7 positions match TRBD1. The CDR3 is 12 amino acids. Germline V gene sequence: CDR1 MNHEY, CDR2 SMNVEV (reference sequence). V shed 3 bases and J 7 bases; nucleotides not matched to a gene: 2.

The chain combines TRBV9 with TRBJ1-1; D perhaps matches TRBD1 (6 bases). The V end lost 3 bases, the J end lost 4 bases, and 13 bases lay between the germline ends. CDR1 and CDR2 (germline): SGDLS, YYNGEE. This CDR3 is 14 amino acids long. The DNA of the CDR3 is TGTGCCAGCAGCGGGAAACAGGGATTCACTGAAGCTTTCTTT. It encodes CASSGKQGFTEAFF.

The chain is built from TRBV5-6 and TRBJ2-3, with 12 bases fitting TRBD2. The germline CDR1 and CDR2 sequences are SGHDT and YYEEEE. The V and J ends lost 4 bases and 11 bases, in that order; junction bases with no gene match: 23. The CDR3 totals 19 residues. CDR3 bases: TGTGCCAGCAGCCCGACTGGCGGGAGTCTAGCGGGAGGGACGGACAGGCAGTATTTT. It yields the protein CASSPTGGSLAGGTDRQYF. The full variable domain, its missing parts supplied by reference TRBV5-6 and TRBJ2-3, is DAGVTQSPTHLIKTRGQQVTLRCSPKSGHDTVSWYQQALGQGPQFIFQYYEEEERQRGNFPDRFSGHQFPNYSSELNVNALLLGDSALYLCASSPTGGSLAGGTDRQYFGPGTRLTVL.

This clone was found a few times. The V gene is TRBV28, the J gene TRBJ2-7; D may be TRBD1 (5 bases). The V gene lost 5 bases and the J gene lost 6 bases, with 11 bases spanning the gap. This CDR3 is 12 amino acids long. Germline assignment: CDR1 MDHEN and CDR2 SYDVKM. CDR3 bases: TGTGCCAGCAGTCCTGGGGCCGGCGAGCAGTACTTC. Translated, it gives CASSPGAGEQYF.

This clone has just a few counts. The V and J genes are TRBV6-5 and TRBJ2-4, with 10 bases identical to TRBD2. Germline V gene sequence: CDR1 MNHEY, CDR2 SVGAGI. This CDR3 has 15 amino acids. V was pared by 0 bases and J by 8 bases, with 4 bases of the junction left unmatched. The CDR3 is CASSYSKAGGDIQYF. For the CDR3, the DNA is TGTGCCAGCAGTTACTCGAAAGCGGGAGGGGACATTCAGTACTTC.

This clone was picked up one time. This rearrangement joins TRBV10-1 to TRBJ2-1, with 8 bases lining up with TRBD2. The ends lost 9 bases at V and 6 bases at J; junction bases unmatched: 13. The CDR3 is made up of 15 amino acids. Germline V lookup: CDR1 WNHNN, CDR2 SYGVQD (reference sequence). CDR3 residues: CASRDDRSGSNEQFF. The CDR3 bases are TGCGCCAGTCGGGACGACCGAAGCGGGAGCAATGAGCAGTTCTTC.

The chain has TRBV5-1 and TRBJ2-7; D gene unclear. Per the germline V gene, CDR1 is SGHRS and CDR2 is YFSETQ. CDR3 length: 15 amino acids. V lost 0 bases, J lost 0 bases, and 10 bases lay in between. Here the CDR3 reads CASSLGGGYSYEQYF. CDR3 DNA sequence: TGCGCCAGCAGCTTGGGTGGCGGATACTCCTACGAGCAGTACTTC.

The chain couples TRBV25-1 to TRBJ1-4, with 8 positions matching TRBD1. With V trimmed by 3 bases and J by 8 bases, 5 bases remained unmatched. There are 14 residues in the CDR3. Germline V lookup: CDR1 MGHDK, CDR2 SYGVNS. CDR3 nucleotides: TGTGCCAGCAGTGAGACAGGGGTGGAGGAAAAACTGTTTTTT. Translating it yields CASSETGVEEKLFF.

The V and J genes are TRBV6-2 or TRBV6-3 and TRBJ2-5; unclear D gene. Trimming removed 0 bases from V and 9 bases from J, with 20 bases in between. There are 16 residues in the CDR3. Germline-derived CDR1 and CDR2 are MNHEY and SVGEGT. The DNA of the CDR3 is TGTGCCAGCAGTTACTCGATGGCTACCCTAGTCTCTTCCCAGTACTTC. Translating it yields CASSYSMATLVSSQYF.

In its sample, this clone was seen a few times. The chain combines TRBV5-1 with TRBJ2-2; 7 positions match TRBD2. Trimming removed 4 bases from V and 6 bases from J; junction bases left unmatched: 6. Germline V gene lookup returns CDR1 SGHRS and CDR2 YFSETQ. CDR3 length: 14 amino acids. Written as DNA, the CDR3 is TGCGCCAGCAGCGGACTAGATTTTTCCGGGGAGCTGTTTTTT. This gives the protein CASSGLDFSGELFF.

This clone has a single count. The chain employs TRBV28 and TRBJ2-5; 8 bases are a match to TRBD1. The CDR3 covers 16 residues. The V and J ends lost 5 bases and 7 bases, in that order; junction bases with no gene match: 15. Germline V gene sequence: CDR1 MDHEN, CDR2 SYDVKM. CDR3 DNA: TGTGCCAGCAGTCCTGGGACGACAGGGGTCGTTTGGACCCAGTACTTC. Protein product: CASSPGTTGVVWTQYF.

The rearrangement links TRBV5-6 to TRBJ1-4; D is perhaps TRBD1 (5 bases). V gave up 4 bases and J gave up 5 bases, with 15 bases separating them. This CDR3 region has 15 residues. Germline V gene data show CDR1 as SGHDT and CDR2 as YYEEEE. The CDR3 sequence: CASSRTGGFNEKLFF. The CDR3 region has the DNA TGTGCCAGCAGCCGCACGGGGGGATTCAATGAAAAACTGTTTTTT.

This clone appeared once. The rearrangement uses TRBV5-5 and TRBJ1-4, with no clear D. Germline loops: CDR1 SGHKS, CDR2 YYEKEE (reference sequence). The CDR3 has 16 amino acids. Trimming took 0 bases from V and 10 from J, leaving 19 bases between them. The CDR3 here is CASSLATNEPTGKLFF. CDR3 DNA: TGTGCCAGCAGCTTGGCAACAAACGAACCGACTGGAAAACTGTTTTTT.

V is TRBV5-4 and J is TRBJ2-6, with D maybe TRBD2 (5 bases). V was clipped by 1 base and J by 4 bases, with 6 bases between them. Germline V gene lookup returns CDR1 SGHNT and CDR2 YYREEE (reference sequence). The CDR3 has 14 amino acids. CDR3 bases: TGTGCCAGCAGCTTGTGGGAGGGGGCCAACGTCCTGACTTTC. Its protein is CASSLWEGANVLTF.

CDR3 in amino acids: CASSLGGSSYNEQFF. CDR3 DNA sequence: TGTGCCAGCAGCTTAGGCGGGAGCTCCTACAATGAGCAGTTCTTC. This chain links TRBV11-2 with TRBJ2-1; 7 bases agree with TRBD2. V lost 1 base, J lost 0 bases, and 0 bases stayed unmatched. CDR1 is SGHAT, CDR2 FQNNGV, per germline. The CDR3 loop spans 15 amino acids. Complete variable domain (other parts from reference TRBV11-2 and TRBJ2-1): EAGVAQSPRYKIIEKRQSVAFWCNPISGHATLYWYQQILGQGPKLLIQFQNNGVVDDSQLPKDRFSAERLKGVDSTLKIQPAKLEDSAVYLCASSLGGSSYNEQFFGPGTRLTVL.

The chain has TRBV7-9 and TRBJ1-2; D is perhaps TRBD1 (5 bases). Between the trimmed V and J ends, which lost 5 bases and 8 bases, there was a span of 21 bases. Per the germline V gene, CDR1 is SEHNR and CDR2 is FQNEAQ (reference sequence). The CDR3 is made up of 15 amino acids. CDR3 residues: CASSPPSVRAEGYTF. In DNA form, the CDR3 reads TGTGCCAGCAGCCCCCCTTCGGTCAGGGCAGAAGGCTACACCTTC.

This rearrangement joins TRBV28 to TRBJ1-6; perhaps TRBD1 as D (6 bases). The V and J ends lost 4 bases and 6 bases respectively, with 16 bases between them. CDR1 and CDR2 (germline): MDHEN, SYDVKM. This CDR3 region has 16 residues. CDR3 DNA sequence: TGTGCCAGCAGTTCCCTCCGCGGGGGGCCTAATTCACCCCTCCACTTT. Protein: CASSSLRGGPNSPLHF.

This sequence joins TRBV24-1 and TRBJ2-1; 8 bases map to TRBD2. With 1 base clipped from V and 0 bases from J, the junction kept 10 bases outside the gene matches. The germline V gene encodes CDR1 KGHDR and CDR2 SFDVKD. The CDR3 runs 19 residues. In nucleotides, the CDR3 is TGTGCCACCAGTGATTTCAGCCATAGGAGCGGGAGCTCCTACAATGAGCAGTTCTTC. As protein: CATSDFSHRSGSSYNEQFF.

This sequence joins TRBV5-1 and TRBJ2-3; 7 bases agree with TRBD2. The CDR3 is 14 residues long. Germline-derived CDR1 and CDR2 are SGHRS and YFSETQ. V shed 3 bases, J shed 6 bases, and the junction held 7 bases outside the gene matches. Written as DNA, the CDR3 is TGCGCCAGCAGCTGGGAGGGCGGGATCGATACGCAGTATTTT. Its protein is CASSWEGGIDTQYF.

The chain links TRBV7-9 to TRBJ2-2, with 12 bases fitting TRBD2. The germline CDR1 and CDR2 sequences are SEHNR and FQNEAQ (reference sequence). The CDR3 has 15 amino acids. After removal of 5 bases from V and 4 bases from J, the junction contained 2 bases not matched to a gene. In DNA form, the CDR3 reads TGTGCCAGCAGCGGACTAGCGGGAAGCACCGGGGAGCTGTTTTTT. Translating gives CASSGLAGSTGELFF.

The chain employs TRBV4-3 and TRBJ1-4; D might be TRBD1 (6 bases). Germline-derived CDR1 and CDR2 are LGHNA and YSLEER. Deletions cut 2 bases from V and 5 bases from J, with 12 bases between. CDR3 size: 15 residues. CDR3: CASSQQPGHNEKLFF. CDR3 in DNA: TGCGCCAGCAGCCAACAGCCGGGACACAATGAAAAACTGTTTTTT.

By proportion, this clone is large. The V gene is TRBV30, the J gene TRBJ2-1; D uncertain. V was pared by 4 bases and J by 9 bases, with 22 bases between. This CDR3 has 15 amino acids. CDR1 is GTSNPN, CDR2 SVGIG, per germline (reference sequence). CDR3 sequence (DNA): TGTGCCTGGACCCCCGATCGCGGAAAGACGTCTGAGCAGTTCTTC. This sequence encodes CAWTPDRGKTSEQFF.

V is TRBV7-9 and J is TRBJ1-2, with TRBD1 as a possible D gene (6 bases). V lost 7 bases and J 0 bases, leaving 15 bases between the germline ends. The CDR3 has 15 amino acids. The V gene's germline CDR1 is SEHNR and CDR2 FQNEAQ (reference sequence). The CDR3 DNA follows: TGTGCCAGCAACCATGATGGGGGCGCTAACTATGGCTACACCTTC. This translates into CASNHDGGANYGYTF. Filled out from reference TRBV7-9 and TRBJ1-2, the complete variable domain reads DTGVSQNPRHKITKRGQNVTFRCDPISEHNRLYWYRQTLGQGPEFLTYFQNEAQLEKSRLLSDRFSAERPKGSFSTLEIQRTEQGDSAMYLCASNHDGGANYGYTFGSGTRLTVV.

This rearrangement joins TRBV7-9 to TRBJ2-7; no reliable D call. The CDR3 covers 11 residues. Germline V gene sequence: CDR1 SEHNR, CDR2 FQNEAQ (reference sequence). V gave up 4 bases and J gave up 5 bases, with 6 bases separating them. The CDR3 region is CASSSGDEQYF. The CDR3 coding sequence is TGTGCCAGCAGCTCGGGTGACGAGCAGTACTTC.

V usage is TRBV6-1 and J usage is TRBJ1-2; a weak D match, TRBD1 (6 bases). The V end was cut by 0 bases, the J end by 2 bases, with 10 bases between. The V gene's germline CDR1 is MNHNS and CDR2 SASEGT. CDR3 length: 15 residues. In nucleotides, the CDR3 is TGTGCCAGCAGTGAAGCCCGGGGGGCGAACTATGGCTACACCTTC. Translating gives CASSEARGANYGYTF.

This chain uses TRBV19 with TRBJ2-2; weak D call: TRBD2 (5 bases). V dropped 9 bases and J dropped 5 bases, with 16 bases sitting between them. The CDR3 is made up of 14 amino acids. Per germline, CDR1 LNHDA and CDR2 SQIVND (reference sequence). CDR3 sequence reads: CARPLPRGTGELFF. The CDR3 nucleotides read TGTGCCAGGCCCCTCCCACGGGGAACCGGGGAGCTGTTTTTT. The variable domain in full, with the rest retrieved from reference TRBV19 and TRBJ2-2, is DGGITQSPKYLFRKEGQNVTLSCEQNLNHDAMYWYRQDPGQGLRLIYYSQIVNDFQKGDIAEGYSVSREKKESFPLTVTSAQKNPTAFYLCARPLPRGTGELFFGEGSRLTVL.

This clone was detected a few times. This sequence joins TRBV6-5 and TRBJ2-7; 13 nucleotides align to TRBD2. Trimming at V came to 6 bases and at J to 0 bases, leaving 2 bases not matched to a gene. CDR1 is MNHEY and CDR2 is SVGAGI in the germline V gene. The CDR3 consists of 15 residues. CDR3: CASRGLAGSSYEQYF. The CDR3 DNA reads TGTGCCAGCAGGGGACTAGCGGGGAGCTCCTACGAGCAGTACTTC.

This clone has a handful of counts. CDR3 region: CAWSTGQGFEQYF. The CDR3 DNA follows: TGTGCCTGGAGTACGGGACAGGGGTTTGAGCAGTACTTC. The J gene is TRBJ2-7, the V gene TRBV30; TRBD1 aligns across 10 bases. V lost 2 bases to trimming and J lost 7 bases; unmatched junction nucleotides: 5. This CDR3 spans 13 amino acids. Germline CDR1 is GTSNPN and CDR2 is SVGIG (reference sequence).

The chain uses TRBV28 and TRBJ2-3; TRBD2 agrees at 8 bases. Unmatched junction bases numbered 12, after V lost 11 bases and J lost 8 bases. This CDR3 is 13 amino acids long. Germline CDR1 is MDHEN and CDR2 is SYDVKM. The CDR3 protein is CAGSGSNSATQYF. The CDR3, as DNA: TGTGCCGGAAGCGGGAGCAATTCAGCTACGCAGTATTTT.

The chain employs TRBV29-1 and TRBJ1-1, with TRBD1 identical over 8 bases. V lost 5 bases, J lost 0 bases, and 2 bases stayed unmatched. The CDR3 extends over 13 amino acids. Germline CDR1 is SQVTM and CDR2 is ANQGSEA. The DNA of the CDR3 is TGCAGCGTTCACAGGGGGATGAACACTGAAGCTTTCTTT. Residues: CSVHRGMNTEAFF.